This TCR beta chain derives from a study of T-cell reconstitution after alpha-beta-depleted transplantation in children. The study's findings and limits: Several hundred rapidly expanded clones from non-depleted graft cells reportedly supplied alpha-beta T cells about two months post-transplant.

Looked up from germline, CDR1 is SGHTA and CDR2 is FQGNSA. V lost 0 bases and J lost 1, with 8 bases in between. The CDR3 has 15 residues. A word on this clonotype: No antigen is known for it.

Unique molecular identifiers featured in how the TCRbeta library was prepared. TCRdb re-analysed the PCR reads in MiXCR, keeping a single row per CDR3 protein. The sample has 350,000 to 500,000 distinct CDR3 sequences; approximately 42% are singletons. This chain connects TRBV7-2 to TRBJ2-3; D is unresolved. This TCR derives from a girl aged 2 to 10 with aplastic anemia, due to receive a stem cell transplant. The material sequenced was PBMCs, taken before TCRalphabeta/CD19-depleted stem cell transplant. The CDR3 loop reads CASSLALSRTDTQYF. For the CDR3, the DNA is TGTGCCAGCAGCTTAGCACTATCGCGCACAGATACGCAGTATTTT.